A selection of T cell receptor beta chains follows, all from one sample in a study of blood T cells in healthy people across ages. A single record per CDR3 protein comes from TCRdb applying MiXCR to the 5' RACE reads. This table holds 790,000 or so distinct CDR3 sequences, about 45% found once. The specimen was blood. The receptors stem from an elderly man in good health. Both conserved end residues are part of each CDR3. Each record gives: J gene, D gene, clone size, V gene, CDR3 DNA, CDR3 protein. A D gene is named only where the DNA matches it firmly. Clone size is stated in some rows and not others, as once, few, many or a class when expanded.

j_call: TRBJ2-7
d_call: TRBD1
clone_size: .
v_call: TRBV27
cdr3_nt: TGTGCCAGCAGTTCCCGCCGGGACAGGGGACCCTACGAGCAGTACTTC
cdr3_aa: CASSSRRDRGPYEQYF

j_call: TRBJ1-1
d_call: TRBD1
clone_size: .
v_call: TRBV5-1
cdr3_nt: TGCGCCAGCAACGACATGGGACAGGGTGTCACTGAAGCTTTCTTT
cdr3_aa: CASNDMGQGVTEAFF

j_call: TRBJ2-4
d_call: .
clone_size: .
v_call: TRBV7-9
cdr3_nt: TGTGCCAGCAGTTATCCGAGGGGCATTCAGTACTTC
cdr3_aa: CASSYPRGIQYF

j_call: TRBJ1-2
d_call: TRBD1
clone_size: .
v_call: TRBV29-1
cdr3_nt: TGCAGCTTGGCCGGGACAGGAATCGAAGGCTACACCTTC
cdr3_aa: CSLAGTGIEGYTF

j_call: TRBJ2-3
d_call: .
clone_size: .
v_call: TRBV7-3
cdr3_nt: TGTGCCAGCAGCGTGGGAGCGGCGGGCACAGATACGCAGTATTTT
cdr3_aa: CASSVGAAGTDTQYF

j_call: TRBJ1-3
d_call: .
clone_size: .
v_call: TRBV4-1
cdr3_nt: TGCGCCAGCAGCCAAGAGGGGGGGGTACTTGGAAACACCATATATTTT
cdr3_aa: CASSQEGGVLGNTIYF

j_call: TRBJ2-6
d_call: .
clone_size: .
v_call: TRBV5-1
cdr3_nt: TGCACCAGCAGCGCAGGACGGAAACTCCCCGCGAGTGGGGCCAACGTCCTGACTTTC
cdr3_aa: CTSSAGRKLPASGANVLTF

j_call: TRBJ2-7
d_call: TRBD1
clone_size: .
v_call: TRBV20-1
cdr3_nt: TGCAGTGCTAGAGAGTCAGACAGGGGGCTCTACGAGCAGTACTTC
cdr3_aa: CSARESDRGLYEQYF

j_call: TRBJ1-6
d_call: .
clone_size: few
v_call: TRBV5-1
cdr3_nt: TGCGCCAGCAGCTTGGATAATCAGGGGCGGAATTCACCCCTCCACTTT
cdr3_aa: CASSLDNQGRNSPLHF

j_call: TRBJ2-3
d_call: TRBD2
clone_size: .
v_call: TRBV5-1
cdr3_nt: TGCGCCAGCAGGACAGGGACTAGCAAGGATACGCAGTATTTT
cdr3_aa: CASRTGTSKDTQYF

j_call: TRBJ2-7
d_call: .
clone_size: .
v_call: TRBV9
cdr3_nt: TGTGCCAGCAGCCGTCCCCGGACGGAAACCACGCAGTACTTC
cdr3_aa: CASSRPRTETTQYF

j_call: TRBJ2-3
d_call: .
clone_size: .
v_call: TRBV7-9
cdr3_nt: TGTGCCAGCAGCTTGGGGGACACCACAGATACGCAGTATTTT
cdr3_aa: CASSLGDTTDTQYF

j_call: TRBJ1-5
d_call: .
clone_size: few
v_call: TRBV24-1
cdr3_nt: TGTGCCACCAGTGACAGGGGAGGCAATCAGCCCCAGCATTTT
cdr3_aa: CATSDRGGNQPQHF

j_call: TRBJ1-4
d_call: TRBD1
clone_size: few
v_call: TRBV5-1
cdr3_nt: TGCGCCAGCCGGACAGGGACTTCAACTAATGAAAAACTGTTTTTT
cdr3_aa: CASRTGTSTNEKLFF

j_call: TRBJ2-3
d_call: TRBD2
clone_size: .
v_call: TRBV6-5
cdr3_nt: TGTGCCAGCAGTTACTCTAGCGGGAGGACAGATACGCAGTATTTT
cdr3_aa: CASSYSSGRTDTQYF

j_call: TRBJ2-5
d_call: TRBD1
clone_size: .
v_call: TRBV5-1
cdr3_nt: TGCGCCAGCAGCCTCTATCGACAGGGTTCCCAAGAGACCCAGTACTTC
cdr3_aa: CASSLYRQGSQETQYF

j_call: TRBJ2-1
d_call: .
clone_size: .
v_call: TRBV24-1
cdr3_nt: TGTGCCACCAGTGGGCCCGGGCGATTCTACAATGAGCAGTTCTTC
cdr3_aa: CATSGPGRFYNEQFF

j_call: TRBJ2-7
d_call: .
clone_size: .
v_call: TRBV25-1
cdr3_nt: TGTGCCAGCAGTGAAACAGGGTTCTTGGCGAGGGAGCAGTACTTC
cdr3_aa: CASSETGFLAREQYF

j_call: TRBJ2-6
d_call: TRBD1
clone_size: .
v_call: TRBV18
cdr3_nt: TGTGCCAGCTTACTCTCCGGGACAGTCTCGGGTTCTGGGGCCAACGTCCTGACTTTC
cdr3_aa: CASLLSGTVSGSGANVLTF

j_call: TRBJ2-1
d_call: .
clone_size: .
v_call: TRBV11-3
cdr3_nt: TGTGCCAGCAACTTAGGGGGGGGCGTCTACAATGAGCAGTTCTTC
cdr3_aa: CASNLGGGVYNEQFF

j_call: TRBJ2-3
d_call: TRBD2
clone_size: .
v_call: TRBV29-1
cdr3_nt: TGCAGCGTTGAAGGGGGAGCGGGGGGGTTGGCAGATACGCAGTATTTT
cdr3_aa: CSVEGGAGGLADTQYF

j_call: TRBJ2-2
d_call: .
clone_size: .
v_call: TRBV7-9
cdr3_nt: TGTGCCAGCAGCTTTTCTGGGTCAAACACCGGGGAGCTGTTTTTT
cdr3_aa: CASSFSGSNTGELFF